The next 9 T cell receptor beta chains were all read from a single sample in a study of neurological immune-mediated disorders. The time point here: longitudinal time-point 3. TCRdb used MiXCR to reprocess the 5' RACE reads, holding one entry per CDR3 protein. The data show under 130,000 distinct CDR3 sequences, about a tenth seen once. The sample taken for sequencing was PBMCs. Receptors were obtained from a female donor with HTLV-1-associated myelopathy (HAM/TSP).

The table lists this clonotype with many counts. CDR3 DNA: TGCGCCAGCAGCCTCGACGGGCCTATTAGCTCCTACAATGAGCAGTTCTTC. This encodes CASSLDGPISSYNEQFF. The chain has TRBV4-1 and TRBJ2-1; the D is unclear. Germline CDR1 reads MGHRA; CDR2 reads YSYEKL. Trimming shortened V by 4 bases and J by 0 bases, and 16 bases separated the two germline ends. The CDR3 is made up of 17 amino acids.

This clonotype was recorded at least ten times. The V gene is TRBV10-3, the J gene TRBJ2-3, with D perhaps TRBD1 or TRBD2 (6 bases each). The CDR3 sequence is 14 residues long. The ends were cut back, 2 bases at V and 6 bases at J, with 12 bases in the middle. The germline V gene encodes CDR1 ENHRY and CDR2 SYGVKD. This CDR3 is CAISEGGPEDTQYF. The CDR3 bases are TGTGCCATCAGTGAGGGGGGGCCGGAGGATACGCAGTATTTT.

With regard to this clonotype: A much larger clone lies one base from this, so it may be a read error. The chain combines TRBV7-3 with TRBJ2-1; D is perhaps TRBD2 (7 bases). This CDR3 comprises 13 residues. Germline values: CDR1 SGHTA, CDR2 FQGTGA. Here the CDR3 reads CVSSWRGGNEQFF. CDR3 in DNA: TGTGTCAGCAGCTGGAGGGGGGGTAATGAGCAGTTCTTC.

This clonotype was observed at least ten times. This chain connects TRBV5-1 to TRBJ2-2; 11 positions agree with TRBD1. Germline V lookup: CDR1 SGHRS, CDR2 YFSETQ. This CDR3 region has 15 residues. V shed 6 bases and J 7 bases; nucleotides not matched to a gene: 8. The CDR3 is CASTVDRGLIGELFF. For the CDR3, the DNA is TGCGCCAGCACCGTGGACAGGGGGCTGATCGGGGAGCTGTTTTTT.

This clonotype was detected ten times or more. The chain links TRBV5-6 to TRBJ1-2; TRBD1 matches 7 bases. This CDR3 region has 13 residues. Germline CDR1 is SGHDT and CDR2 is YYEEEE. Losses at the gene ends were 6 bases for V and 5 bases for J; bases not matched to a gene: 7. CDR3 sequence: CASIRTGIYGYTF. In DNA form, the CDR3 reads TGTGCCAGCATCCGGACAGGCATTTATGGCTACACCTTC. Looking up the rest from reference TRBV5-6 and TRBJ1-2 gives the full variable domain: DAGVTQSPTHLIKTRGQQVTLRCSPKSGHDTVSWYQQALGQGPQFIFQYYEEEERQRGNFPDRFSGHQFPNYSSELNVNALLLGDSALYLCASIRTGIYGYTFGSGTRLTVV.

This clonotype has only a few counts. This sequence joins TRBV5-8 and TRBJ2-6, with no clear D. V dropped 1 base and J dropped 2 bases, with 7 bases sitting between them. Germline V lookup: CDR1 SGHTS, CDR2 YDEGEE. The CDR3 length is 15 residues. The CDR3 nucleotides read TGTGCCAGCAGCTTGAGGATTCCTGGGGCCAACGTCCTGACTTTC. It encodes CASSLRIPGANVLTF.

Only a few counts were recorded for this clonotype. The chain recombines TRBV5-1 with TRBJ2-1, with 7 bases aligning to TRBD2. Germline values: CDR1 SGHRS, CDR2 YFSETQ. This CDR3 is built from 14 residues. V was clipped by 4 bases and J by 7 bases; unmatched bases: 8. CDR3 DNA: TGCGCCAGCAGCCCATTGACCGGGGGGAATGAGCAGTTCTTC. Protein sequence: CASSPLTGGNEQFF.

This clonotype was observed many times. The rearrangement uses TRBV10-3 and TRBJ2-1, with TRBD1 identical over 10 bases. The ends lost 10 bases at V and 7 bases at J; junction bases unmatched: 4. CDR1 ENHRY and CDR2 SYGVKD come from the germline V gene. This CDR3 is 12 amino acids long. The CDR3 DNA is TGTGCCACGGGACAGGGGAATAATGAGCAGTTCTTC. Its protein is CATGQGNNEQFF.

Points on this clonotype: A much larger clonotype is one base distant, so this may be a read error. V and J are TRBV2 and TRBJ1-5; weak D call: TRBD1 (5 bases). Germline values: CDR1 SNHLY, CDR2 FYNNEI. The CDR3 totals 17 residues. Deletions cut 6 bases from V and 1 base from J, with 19 bases between. In DNA, the CDR3 is TGTGCCAGCAGAACGTCCCAGGGACTGGTGAGCAATCAGCCCCAGCATTTT. This encodes CASRTSQGLVSNQPQHF.